This T cell receptor (beta chain) stems from a study of T cell responses to AZD1222 COVID-19 vaccine. Looking at the study overall: It was second doses at about 4 or about 12 weeks that were pooled.

Some clones are missing from TCRdb's copy, which holds only in-frame ones; the method was immunoSEQ multiplex PCR. The data show some 170,000 clones, over 85% seen once. The V gene's germline CDR1 is SEHNR and CDR2 FQNEAQ (reference sequence). V lost 1 base to trimming and J lost 5 bases, with 11 bases between them. The length of the CDR3 is 14 residues. The J gene is TRBJ1-1, the V gene TRBV7-9; unclear D gene. The receptor's source is an adult in good health. The material was peripheral blood, obtained on day 0 of AZD1222 vaccination. Here the CDR3 DNA reads TGTGCCAGCAGCTTAGATGTCATCTGGACTGAAGCTTTCTTT. Amino acids: CASSLDVIWTEAFF.